This entry lists 15 T cell receptor beta chains sequenced from one sample in a study of Ad26.COV2.S vaccination and SARS-CoV-2 variants. Noted treatment: about 20 received Ad26.COV2.S at low or high dose, single or two shots; roughly 5 received placebo; per-sample allocation not given. Day 63 after the first vaccine or placebo injection was the time point for sampling. Generated by immunoSEQ multiplex PCR, the TCRdb table keeps only in-frame clones and is missing some. The table records some 640,000 clones, more than 80% of them present only once. The material sequenced was peripheral blood, taken in a trial of Ad26.COV2.S vaccine versus placebo. These receptors came from a person aged 18 to 59 who received the Ad26.COV2.S COVID-19 vaccine or a placebo.

CDR3 amino acids: CASSQLAGPDTQYF. The CDR3, as DNA: TGTGCCAGCAGCCAACTAGCGGGACCAGATACGCAGTATTTT. This chain connects TRBV16 to TRBJ2-3; 9 bases fit TRBD2. V lost 2 bases and J lost 4; bases outside the gene matches: 1. Germline CDR1 and CDR2: KGHSY and FQNENV. The CDR3 extends over 14 amino acids.

The CDR3 DNA sequence: TGTGCCAGCAGCTCGGGCCTTGGAAGAGAGACCCAGTACTTC. Translation: CASSSGLGRETQYF. V is TRBV7-9 and J is TRBJ2-5, with D uncertain. Trimming left V 4 bases short and J 4 bases short, with 13 bases between. This CDR3 has 14 residues. Looked up from germline, CDR1 is SEHNR and CDR2 is FQNEAQ (reference sequence).

This clone was seen only once. This rearrangement joins TRBV5-1 to TRBJ1-1; tentative D call: TRBD1 (5 bases). The germline CDR1 and CDR2 sequences are SGHRS and YFSETQ. This CDR3 spans 15 amino acids. V lost 0 bases to trimming and J lost 1 base, with 10 bases between them. CDR3 loop: CASSLERGRNTEAFF. The CDR3 coding sequence is TGCGCCAGCAGCTTGGAACGGGGCAGGAACACTGAAGCTTTCTTT.

V and J are TRBV18 and TRBJ2-1, with D perhaps TRBD2 (6 bases). There are 14 residues in the CDR3. The germline V gene encodes CDR1 KGHSH and CDR2 LQKENI. V lost 10 bases to trimming and J lost 7 bases, with 20 bases between them. The CDR3 protein is CATSGLDGRNEQFF. The CDR3 nucleotides are TGTGCCACCTCCGGGCTAGACGGGAGAAATGAGCAGTTCTTC.

The chain carries TRBV27 and TRBJ1-6; 10 bases fit TRBD1. From germline, CDR1 is MNHEY and CDR2 SMNVEV (reference sequence). The CDR3 consists of 19 residues. J was trimmed by 0 bases and V by 5 bases; bases with no gene match: 10. CDR3 sequence reads: CASSLAGTGVSSYNSPLHF. The CDR3 bases are TGTGCCAGCAGTCTAGCCGGGACAGGGGTGAGCTCCTATAATTCACCCCTCCACTTT.

The rearrangement joins TRBV5-4 to TRBJ2-2; no clear D gene. Germline CDR1 SGHNT, CDR2 YYREEE (reference sequence). This CDR3 has 12 residues. The V end was cut by 10 bases, the J end by 7 bases, with 14 bases between. The CDR3 bases are TGTGCCTCGGTAGGACCCAGCGGGGAGCTGTTTTTT. Protein product: CASVGPSGELFF.

The rearrangement uses TRBV6-5 and TRBJ2-7; D ambiguous. V was pared by 4 bases and J by 1 base, with 14 bases between. The length of the CDR3 is 15 residues. Germline assignment: CDR1 MNHEY and CDR2 SVGAGI. CDR3 coding DNA: TGTGCCAGCAGTTTCCAGCCCGAACTTTCCTACGAGCAGTACTTC. Encoded protein: CASSFQPELSYEQYF.

The gene calls are TRBV7-9 and TRBJ1-6, with 8 bases that match TRBD1. The V segment lost 11 bases and the J segment 7 bases; nucleotides outside the gene matches: 7. The CDR3 is 13 amino acids. Germline CDR1 reads SEHNR; CDR2 reads FQNEAQ (reference sequence). The CDR3 region is CAVPGGANSPLHF. CDR3 sequence (DNA): TGTGCCGTACCAGGGGGCGCGAATTCACCCCTCCACTTT.

The rearrangement joins TRBV24-1 to TRBJ2-1; D perhaps matches TRBD1 (5 bases). CDR1 is KGHDR, CDR2 SFDVKD, per germline. The CDR3 is 14 amino acids. V gave up 4 bases and J gave up 4 bases, with 10 bases separating them. The CDR3 DNA is TGTGCCACCAGTGACCCGTACAGGTACAATGAGCAGTTCTTC. It is translated as CATSDPYRYNEQFF.

This chain links TRBV7-2 with TRBJ2-7; D not certain. The CDR3 covers 13 residues. Trimming took 5 bases from V and 2 from J, leaving 10 bases between them. Germline V lookup: CDR1 SGHTA, CDR2 FQGNSA. The CDR3 spells CASSNLVTYEQYF. CDR3 nucleotide sequence: TGTGCCAGCAGCAACCTAGTTACCTACGAGCAGTACTTC. Supplemented by reference TRBV7-2 and TRBJ2-7, the full variable domain reads GAGVSQSPSNKVTEKGKDVELRCDPISGHTALYWYRQSLGQGLEFLIYFQGNSAPDKSGLPSDRFSAERTGGSVSTLTIQRTQQEDSAVYLCASSNLVTYEQYFGPGTRLTVT.

The genes are TRBV19 and TRBJ1-1; D is possibly TRBD1 (6 bases). CDR3 length equals 12 residues. Trimming shortened V by 4 bases and J by 4 bases, and 7 bases separated the two germline ends. Germline values: CDR1 LNHDA, CDR2 SQIVND (reference sequence). The CDR3 region is CASSKGGTEAFF. In nucleotides, the CDR3 is TGTGCCAGTAGTAAGGGGGGCACTGAAGCTTTCTTT.

CDR3 protein: CAWSPRATGELFF. The CDR3 DNA reads as TGTGCCTGGAGTCCCCGGGCCACCGGGGAGCTGTTTTTT. V usage is TRBV30 and J usage is TRBJ2-2; D is unclear. V lost 2 bases to trimming and J lost 4 bases, with 8 bases between them. The CDR3 has 13 residues. Germline CDR1 and CDR2: GTSNPN and SVGIG (reference sequence).

This chain links TRBV11-2 with TRBJ2-1, with no clear D. The CDR3 spans 16 residues. Deletions cut 3 bases from V and 9 bases from J, with 21 bases between. Germline V CDR1 and CDR2: SGHAT, FQNNGV. CDR3 sequence: CASSFLSSLVVGEQFF. CDR3 coding DNA: TGTGCCAGCAGCTTCCTCTCATCCCTGGTAGTAGGTGAGCAGTTCTTC.

The V and J genes are TRBV7-8 and TRBJ2-1; TRBD2 matches 7 bases. The germline CDR1 and CDR2 sequences are SGHVS and FQNEAQ. Germline trimming cut 4 bases from V and 12 bases from J; bases unmatched to any gene: 9. The CDR3 is 13 residues long. CDR3 coding DNA: TGTGCCAGCAGCTCGACTAGCCCGGGAGGGCAGTTCTTC. This gives the protein CASSSTSPGGQFF.

This clone has only one observation. As DNA, the CDR3 is TGTGCCTGGAGTCGGGGACAGGTGGTCACCGGGGAGCTGTTTTTT. It specifies CAWSRGQVVTGELFF. The V and J genes are TRBV30 and TRBJ2-2; 8 nucleotides line up with TRBD1. There are 15 residues in the CDR3. Germline V lookup: CDR1 GTSNPN, CDR2 SVGIG (reference sequence). After removal of 2 bases from V and 4 bases from J, the junction contained 6 bases not matched to a gene.